This entry lists 32 T cell receptor beta chains sequenced from one sample in a study of CD8+ T cells in alopecia areata. The treatment was: oral pan-JAK inhibitor, 5-10 mg twice daily. Isolated RNA was reverse transcribed into cDNA used as the sequencing template. Generated by immunoSEQ multiplex PCR, the TCRdb table keeps only in-frame clones and is missing some. Of some 180,000 clones detected, about 55% appear once; the ten largest clones hold 10% to 13%. Material: CD8+ T cells sorted from blood, obtained at week 24, from a patient treated with tofacitinib. The receptor set was obtained from a human donor with alopecia areata.

This chain links TRBV2 with TRBJ2-5, with 7 bases matching TRBD2. The germline CDR1 and CDR2 sequences are SNHLY and FYNNEI. V trimming: 3 bases; J trimming: 2 bases; junction bases outside the gene matches: 3. The CDR3 length is 14 residues. The CDR3, as DNA: TGTGCCAGCAGTGATACCGGGGGGCAAGAGACCCAGTACTTC. Residues: CASSDTGGQETQYF. The full variable domain, completed using reference TRBV2 and TRBJ2-5, is EPEVTQTPSHQVTQMGQEVILRCVPISNHLYFYWYRQILGQKVEFLVSFYNNEISEKSEIFDDQFSVERPDGSNFTLKIRSTKLEDSAMYFCASSDTGGQETQYFGPGTRLLVL.

The chain carries TRBV7-9 and TRBJ1-5; D not certain. Trimming removed 2 bases at V and 3 bases at J, with 5 bases between. This CDR3 is 13 amino acids long. CDR1 and CDR2 from the germline V gene are SEHNR and FQNEAQ (reference sequence). CDR3 residues: CASSLTYNQPQHF. The DNA of the CDR3 is TGTGCCAGCAGCTTAACCTACAATCAGCCCCAGCATTTT.

This chain links TRBV7-2 with TRBJ2-1, with 7 nucleotides matching TRBD2. V shed 5 bases, J shed 3 bases, and the junction held 4 bases outside the gene matches. CDR1 and CDR2 (germline): SGHTA, FQGNSA. The CDR3 has 14 amino acids. CDR3 nucleotide sequence: TGTGCCAGCAGCGCCCGGGACTACTACAATGAGCAGTTCTTC. Residues: CASSARDYYNEQFF.

The rearrangement links TRBV6-5 to TRBJ2-2; D not certain. The germline CDR1 and CDR2 sequences are MNHEY and SVGAGI. Trimming pared 4 bases from V and 6 bases from J, leaving 12 bases between. The CDR3 has 14 residues. This CDR3 is CASSWALGSGELFF. In nucleotides, the CDR3 is TGTGCCAGCAGTTGGGCCCTAGGATCCGGGGAGCTGTTTTTT.

For this clone: One end of the junction varies from germline; a read error may be responsible. This chain links TRBV29-1 with TRBJ2-1; either TRBD1 or TRBD2 may fit D (5 bases each). This CDR3 spans 14 amino acids. In germline, CDR1 is SQVTM, CDR2 ANQGSEA. The CDR3 nucleotides read TGCAGCGGTGTACCCCCGGGACCGTACAAAGAGCAGTTCTTC. Its protein is CSGVPPGPYKEQFF.

The chain combines TRBV30 with TRBJ1-4; 10 positions agree with TRBD1. Germline V gives CDR1 GTSNPN, CDR2 SVGIG (reference sequence). CDR3 length equals 14 residues. V lost 2 bases to trimming and J lost 8 bases; unmatched junction nucleotides: 5. The CDR3 nucleotides read TGTGCCTGGAGTCCCGGGACAGGGGAGGAAAAACTGTTTTTT. Protein product: CAWSPGTGEEKLFF. Drawing the rest from reference TRBV30 and TRBJ1-4, the complete variable domain is SQTIHQWPATLVQPVGSPLSLECTVEGTSNPNLYWYRQAAGRGLQLLFYSVGIGQISSEVPQNLSASRPQDRQFILSSKKLLLSDSGFYLCAWSPGTGEEKLFFGSGTQLSVL.

The chain recombines TRBV9 with TRBJ1-1; TRBD1 agrees at 7 bases. This CDR3 is 14 amino acids long. V lost 4 bases and J lost 0; bases outside the gene matches: 3. Germline V CDR1 and CDR2: SGDLS, YYNGEE. The CDR3 nucleotides read TGTGCCAGCAGCTTGGGACAGCTGAACACTGAAGCTTTCTTT. Translating it yields CASSLGQLNTEAFF.

In DNA form, the CDR3 reads TGCGCCAGCAGCAAGAGGACAGATGCGGAATTATCTGGGGCCAACGTCCTGACTTTC. This sequence encodes CASSKRTDAELSGANVLTF. The genes are TRBV5-1 and TRBJ2-6, with TRBD1 as a possible D gene (6 bases). Trimming took 4 bases from V and 1 from J, leaving 21 bases between them. This CDR3 region has 19 residues. In germline, CDR1 is SGHRS, CDR2 YFSETQ. Variable domain in full (rest from reference TRBV5-1 and TRBJ2-6): KAGVTQTPRYLIKTRGQQVTLSCSPISGHRSVSWYQQTPGQGLQFLFEYFSETQRNKGNFPGRFSGRQFSNSRSEMNVSTLELGDSALYLCASSKRTDAELSGANVLTFGAGSRLTVL.

As to this clone: Other DNA sequences from this sample encode an identical CDR3 as well. V gene TRBV29-1 combines with J gene TRBJ1-2; TRBD1 matches 8 bases. Losses at the gene ends were 4 bases for V and 3 bases for J; bases not matched to a gene: 1. CDR1 is SQVTM and CDR2 is ANQGSEA in the germline V gene. There are 12 residues in the CDR3. CDR3 in DNA: TGCAGCGTTGTGGGACAGGACTATGGCTACACCTTC. Its translation: CSVVGQDYGYTF.

The chain has TRBV6-6 and TRBJ1-1; D call uncertain. Germline CDR1 MNHNY, CDR2 SVGAGI (reference sequence). The CDR3 runs 14 residues. V was pared by 5 bases and J by 5 bases, with 15 bases between. CDR3 coding DNA: TGTGCCAGCAGTCCCGGGAGGGTGGGAACTGAAGCTTTCTTT. Protein: CASSPGRVGTEAFF.

This clone showed up just a few times. V is TRBV7-8 and J is TRBJ1-3; maybe TRBD1 (5 bases). V was pared by 5 bases and J by 0 bases, with 11 bases between. Germline V lookup: CDR1 SGHVS, CDR2 FQNEAQ. This CDR3 contains 15 residues. CDR3 loop: CASSPGTVSGNTIYF. The CDR3 DNA follows: TGTGCCAGCAGCCCTGGGACGGTCTCTGGAAACACCATATATTTT.

This chain joins TRBV5-1 and TRBJ1-1; no firm D call. With 5 bases removed from V and 0 bases from J, the gap between germline ends came to 14 bases. CDR3 length: 15 residues. From germline, CDR1 is SGHRS and CDR2 YFSETQ. The CDR3 loop reads CASRAEYGVNTEAFF. CDR3 bases: TGCGCCAGCAGGGCCGAATACGGAGTGAACACTGAAGCTTTCTTT.

This clone was recorded a few times. This rearrangement joins TRBV13 to TRBJ1-1; TRBD1 aligns across 11 bases. V trimming: 2 bases; J trimming: 6 bases; junction bases outside the gene matches: 17. CDR3 size: 19 residues. The germline V gene has CDR1 PRHDT and CDR2 FYEKMQ (reference sequence). CDR3 sequence: CASSLSAADRGLEKPEAFF. The CDR3 DNA follows: TGTGCCAGCAGCTTATCCGCCGCGGACAGGGGGCTTGAAAAACCTGAAGCTTTCTTT.

This clone was counted a single time. CDR3 amino acids: CASSQDTTGPSPLHF. The CDR3 DNA sequence: TGCGCCAGCAGCCAAGATACCACAGGACCTTCACCCCTCCACTTT. The genes are TRBV4-3 and TRBJ1-6; perhaps TRBD1 as D (5 bases). V was clipped by 0 bases and J by 9 bases, with 12 bases between them. Germline V lookup: CDR1 LGHNA, CDR2 YSLEER. This CDR3 is 15 amino acids long.

A word on this clone: It may be a read error: a sequence one base away is much more abundant. The sample holds other DNA sequences that translate to the same CDR3. V is TRBV7-9 and J is TRBJ1-1; perhaps TRBD1 as D (5 bases). The CDR3 totals 12 residues. Trimming left V 5 bases short and J 2 bases short, with 6 bases between. In germline, CDR1 is SEHNR, CDR2 FQNEAQ (reference sequence). The CDR3 DNA sequence: TGTGCCAGCAGCCAGGGAAACACTGAAGCTTTCTTT. Translating gives CASSQGNTEAFF.

The chain couples TRBV6-6 to TRBJ1-2; D unresolved. The CDR3 extends over 15 amino acids. Germline V gene data show CDR1 as MNHNY and CDR2 as SVGAGI (reference sequence). V lost 0 bases, J lost 3 bases, and 11 bases lay in between. CDR3 sequence (DNA): TGTGCCAGCAGTTACTCCCAGCCGGGCTACTATGGCTACACCTTC. It translates to CASSYSQPGYYGYTF.

The chain combines TRBV7-2 with TRBJ1-5; TRBD1 might be the D (5 bases). The CDR3 length is 13 residues. Per germline, CDR1 SGHTA and CDR2 FQGNSA. Trimming took off 2 bases at V and 7 bases at J, with 9 bases between the two ends. Here the CDR3 DNA reads TGTGCCAGCAGCTTACCCGGGGACCAGCCCCAGCATTTT. Protein: CASSLPGDQPQHF.

The chain employs TRBV30 and TRBJ1-2; weak D call: TRBD1 (5 bases). The germline V and J ends were trimmed by 4 bases and 3 bases, with 15 bases remaining between them. In germline, CDR1 is GTSNPN, CDR2 SVGIG (reference sequence). CDR3 size: 14 residues. The CDR3 DNA sequence: TGTGCCTGGACGGGGCAAGGGGAATACTATGGCTACACCTTC. Protein: CAWTGQGEYYGYTF.

The chain has TRBV2 and TRBJ2-6, with a tentative D call TRBD1 (5 bases). Germline CDR1 and CDR2: SNHLY and FYNNEI. Deletions cut 2 bases from V and 0 bases from J, with 11 bases between. CDR3 length equals 17 residues. Here the CDR3 DNA reads TGTGCCAGCAGTGAAATCGGACAACCCTCTGGGGCCAACGTCCTGACTTTC. Residues: CASSEIGQPSGANVLTF. Together with reference TRBV2 and TRBJ2-6, the CDR3 gives the full variable domain: EPEVTQTPSHQVTQMGQEVILRCVPISNHLYFYWYRQILGQKVEFLVSFYNNEISEKSEIFDDQFSVERPDGSNFTLKIRSTKLEDSAMYFCASSEIGQPSGANVLTFGAGSRLTVL.

This clone came up a few times. The V call is TRBV10-3, the J call TRBJ2-3, with a tentative D call TRBD1 (5 bases). The V end was cut by 10 bases, the J end by 6 bases, with 11 bases between. The CDR3 is 11 amino acids. Germline CDR1 is ENHRY and CDR2 is SYGVKD. CDR3 nucleotides: TGTGCCACCCAGGGATCCGATACGCAGTATTTT. Its translation is CATQGSDTQYF.

CDR3 protein: CASSQGYGYTF. The CDR3 DNA sequence: TGTGCCAGCAGTCAGGGCTATGGCTACACCTTC. The chain links TRBV7-9 to TRBJ1-2, with D possibly TRBD1 on 5 matching bases. Germline values: CDR1 SEHNR, CDR2 FQNEAQ (reference sequence). The CDR3 has 11 amino acids. The V end was cut by 6 bases, the J end by 4 bases, with 6 bases between.

J is TRBJ1-5 and V is TRBV15, with 8 bases that match TRBD1. Trimming took 0 bases from V and 4 from J; bases not matched to a gene: 2. There are 15 residues in the CDR3. In germline, CDR1 is LNHNV, CDR2 YYDKDF (reference sequence). The CDR3 region is CATSRDRQGNQPQHF. The DNA of the CDR3 is TGTGCCACCAGCAGAGATCGACAGGGGAATCAGCCCCAGCATTTT.

This clone has just a few counts. This rearrangement joins TRBV19 to TRBJ2-1; TRBD2 agrees at 8 bases. The CDR3 has 13 residues. Trimming cost V 2 bases and J 14 bases; bases outside gene matches: 8. Per the germline V gene, CDR1 is LNHDA and CDR2 is SQIVND (reference sequence). CDR3 loop: CASSITSGGPEFF. In nucleotides, the CDR3 is TGTGCCAGTAGTATAACCAGCGGGGGACCGGAGTTCTTC.

This clone was counted a few times. This sequence joins TRBV7-2 and TRBJ2-3, with TRBD2 identical over 11 bases. V was clipped by 9 bases and J by 4 bases; unmatched bases: 9. Germline V lookup: CDR1 SGHTA, CDR2 FQGNSA. This CDR3 has 15 amino acids. The CDR3 reads CASSPSGGSADTQYF. The CDR3, as DNA: TGTGCCAGTTCGCCTAGCGGGGGGTCCGCAGATACGCAGTATTTT.

The chain combines TRBV30 with TRBJ1-1, with a weak D call TRBD1 (5 bases). The CDR3 contains 15 residues. Germline V lookup: CDR1 GTSNPN, CDR2 SVGIG (reference sequence). Deletions cut 4 bases from V and 1 base from J, with 16 bases between. CDR3 sequence reads: CAWIAAETGNTEAFF. Written as DNA, the CDR3 is TGTGCCTGGATCGCAGCCGAAACAGGGAACACTGAAGCTTTCTTT.

The chain couples TRBV27 to TRBJ1-5, with 12 bases identical to TRBD1. The length of the CDR3 is 17 residues. CDR1 and CDR2 from the germline V gene are MNHEY and SMNVEV (reference sequence). With 3 bases clipped from V and 4 bases from J, the junction kept 7 bases outside the gene matches. CDR3 protein: CASSFGTGGKGNQPQHF. The CDR3 region has the DNA TGTGCCAGCAGTTTCGGGACAGGGGGCAAAGGGAATCAGCCCCAGCATTTT.

Only a few counts were recorded for this clone. The chain is built from TRBV30 and TRBJ1-1, with D hard to call. Germline loops: CDR1 GTSNPN, CDR2 SVGIG (reference sequence). V lost 0 bases, J lost 6 bases, and 11 bases lay in between. CDR3 size: 13 residues. The CDR3 here is CAWSVVLSAEAFF. The CDR3 nucleotides are TGTGCCTGGAGTGTGGTCCTCTCGGCTGAAGCTTTCTTT.

The V call is TRBV25-1, the J call TRBJ2-3; 9 bases line up with TRBD2. Looked up from germline, CDR1 is MGHDK and CDR2 is SYGVNS. This CDR3 region has 13 residues. V lost 3 bases to trimming and J lost 6 bases; unmatched junction nucleotides: 1. Written as DNA, the CDR3 is TGTGCCAGCAGTGAGGGGACTAGCGATACGCAGTATTTT. Amino acid sequence: CASSEGTSDTQYF.

For the CDR3, the DNA is TGTGCCTGGAGTCCAGGGGCAGGGACCGAGCAGTACTTC. Protein product: CAWSPGAGTEQYF. This sequence joins TRBV30 and TRBJ2-5; possibly TRBD1 for D (6 bases). The better agreement between TRBJ2-7 and the DNA end casts doubt on the J call. The CDR3 totals 13 residues. CDR1 is GTSNPN, CDR2 SVGIG, per germline (reference sequence).

This clone was detected only a few times. The V and J genes are TRBV30 and TRBJ2-2; D not resolved. V lost 4 bases to trimming and J lost 5 bases, with 8 bases between them. This CDR3 region has 12 residues. The germline CDR1 and CDR2 sequences are GTSNPN and SVGIG (reference sequence). The CDR3 loop is CAWIRLTGELFF. As DNA, the CDR3 is TGTGCCTGGATTCGTCTAACCGGGGAGCTGTTTTTT. The whole variable domain, filled in from reference TRBV30 and TRBJ2-2, reads SQTIHQWPATLVQPVGSPLSLECTVEGTSNPNLYWYRQAAGRGLQLLFYSVGIGQISSEVPQNLSASRPQDRQFILSSKKLLLSDSGFYLCAWIRLTGELFFGEGSRLTVL.

The V and J genes are TRBV27 and TRBJ2-3, with D possibly TRBD2 on 5 matching bases. Trimming pared 6 bases from V and 6 bases from J, leaving 10 bases between. The CDR3 runs 12 residues. Germline V CDR1 and CDR2: MNHEY, SMNVEV (reference sequence). CDR3 sequence: CASSPTGDTQYF. The CDR3 region has the DNA TGTGCCAGCAGCCCAACGGGGGATACGCAGTATTTT.

The chain has TRBV27 and TRBJ2-2; TRBD1 matches 7 bases. The trim removed 7 bases at V and 3 bases at J, leaving 5 bases unmatched. The CDR3 is made up of 14 amino acids. The germline CDR1 and CDR2 sequences are MNHEY and SMNVEV (reference sequence). The CDR3 loop reads CASKVQGYTGELFF. For the CDR3, the DNA is TGTGCCAGCAAGGTACAGGGGTACACCGGGGAGCTGTTTTTT.